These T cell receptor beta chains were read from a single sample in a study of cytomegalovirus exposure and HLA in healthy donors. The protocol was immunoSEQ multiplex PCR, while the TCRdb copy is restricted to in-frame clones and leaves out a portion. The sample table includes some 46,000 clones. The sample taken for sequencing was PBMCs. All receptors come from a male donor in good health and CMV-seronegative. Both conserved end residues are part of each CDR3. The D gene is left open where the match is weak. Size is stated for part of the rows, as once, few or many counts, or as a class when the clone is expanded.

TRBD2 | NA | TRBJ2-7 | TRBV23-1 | CASPNRGGTYEQYF | TGCGCCAGCCCAAACCGGGGGGGCACCTACGAGCAGTACTTC
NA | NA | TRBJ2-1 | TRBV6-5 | CASSYSGGRGHNEQFF | TGTGCCAGCAGTTACTCTGGCGGGCGGGGACACAATGAGCAGTTCTTC
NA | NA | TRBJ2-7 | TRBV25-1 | CASSVLAYEQYF | TGTGCCAGCAGTGTCCTAGCCTACGAGCAGTACTTC
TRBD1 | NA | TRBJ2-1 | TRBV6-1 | CASTSPRDRAGEQFF | TGTGCCAGCACCTCTCCCCGGGACAGGGCCGGTGAGCAGTTCTTC
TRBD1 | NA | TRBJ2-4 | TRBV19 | CASRQGENIQYF | TGTGCCAGTCGACAGGGAGAAAACATTCAGTACTTC
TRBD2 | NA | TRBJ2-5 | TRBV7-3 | CASSQGTTYQETQYF | TGTGCCAGCAGCCAAGGGACTACGTACCAAGAGACCCAGTACTTC
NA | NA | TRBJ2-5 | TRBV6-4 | CASSPPPRQETQYF | TGTGCCAGCAGCCCGCCGCCGAGGCAAGAGACCCAGTACTTC
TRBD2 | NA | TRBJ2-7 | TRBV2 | CAGKRLAGVSDEQYF | TGTGCCGGAAAGCGGCTAGCGGGAGTCTCCGACGAGCAGTACTTC
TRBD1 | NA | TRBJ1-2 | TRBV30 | CAWSTGQGLDYTF | TGTGCCTGGAGCACCGGACAGGGGTTAGACTACACCTTC
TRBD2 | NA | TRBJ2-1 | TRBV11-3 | CASSAGVGRDPLNEQFF | TGTGCCAGCAGCGCCGGTGTCGGGAGGGACCCCCTCAATGAGCAGTTCTTC
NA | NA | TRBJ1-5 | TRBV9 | CASSVGQGPQHF | TGTGCCAGCAGCGTAGGGCAGGGGCCCCAGCATTTT
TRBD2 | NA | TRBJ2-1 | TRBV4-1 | CASSQETSGRPGEQFF | TGCGCCAGCAGCCAAGAGACTAGCGGGAGGCCCGGTGAGCAGTTCTTC
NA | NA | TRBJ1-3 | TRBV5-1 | CASSPQGTGNTIYF | TGCGCCAGCAGCCCCCAGGGCACTGGAAACACCATATATTTT
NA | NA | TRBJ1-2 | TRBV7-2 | CASSPIQGGGYTF | TGTGCCAGCAGCCCGATACAGGGAGGGGGCTACACCTTC
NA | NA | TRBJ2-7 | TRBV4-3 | CASSQERTFSYEQYF | TGCGCCAGCAGCCAAGAACGGACTTTCAGCTACGAGCAGTACTTC
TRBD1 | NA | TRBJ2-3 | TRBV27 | CASSVDRGVTDTQYF | TGTGCCAGCAGTGTGGACAGGGGAGTCACAGATACGCAGTATTTT
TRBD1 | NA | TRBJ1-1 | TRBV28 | CASGQGYTEAFF | TGTGCCAGCGGACAGGGCTACACTGAAGCTTTCTTT
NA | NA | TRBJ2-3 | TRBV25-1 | CASSDPPADTQYF | TGTGCCAGCAGTGACCCTCCGGCAGATACGCAGTATTTT
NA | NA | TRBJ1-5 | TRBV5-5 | CASSLGPSQPQHF | TGTGCCAGCAGCCTCGGACCTAGCCAGCCCCAGCATTTT
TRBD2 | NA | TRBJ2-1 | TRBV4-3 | CASSQDRSLAGRDNEQFF | TGCGCCAGCAGCCAAGATCGGAGTCTAGCGGGACGCGACAATGAGCAGTTCTTC
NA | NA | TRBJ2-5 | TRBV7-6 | CASSLDSQETQYF | TGTGCCAGCAGCTTGGACAGCCAAGAGACCCAGTACTTC
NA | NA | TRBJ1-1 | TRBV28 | CATWSAGRTEAFF | TGTGCCACCTGGTCGGCAGGTAGGACTGAAGCTTTCTTT
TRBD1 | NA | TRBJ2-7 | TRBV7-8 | CASSLRDGQGRSYEQYF | TGTGCCAGCAGCTTAAGGGACGGACAGGGGCGGTCCTACGAGCAGTACTTC
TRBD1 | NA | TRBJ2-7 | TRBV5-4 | CASSRGQGNYEQYF | TGTGCCAGCAGCAGAGGACAGGGGAACTACGAGCAGTACTTC
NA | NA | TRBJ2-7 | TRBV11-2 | CASSTTGSGEQYF | TGTGCCAGCAGCACAACAGGGAGCGGAGAGCAGTACTTC
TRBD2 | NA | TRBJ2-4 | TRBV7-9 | CASRNLADLAKNIQYF | TGTGCCAGCAGAAATCTAGCGGACCTAGCCAAAAACATTCAGTACTTC
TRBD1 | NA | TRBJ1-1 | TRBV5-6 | CASSSRDRHRAFF | TGTGCCAGCAGCTCCCGGGACAGGCATCGGGCTTTCTTT
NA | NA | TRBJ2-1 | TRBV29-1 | CSVAPSRGWREQFF | TGCAGCGTAGCCCCCTCCAGGGGATGGCGTGAGCAGTTCTTC
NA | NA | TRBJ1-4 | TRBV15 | CATSRGGRDNEKLFF | TGTGCCACCAGCAGAGGTGGACGGGATAATGAAAAACTGTTTTTT
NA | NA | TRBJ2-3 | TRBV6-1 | CASSEALLAGLTDTQYF | TGTGCCAGCAGTGAAGCGCTTCTAGCTGGACTCACAGATACGCAGTATTTT
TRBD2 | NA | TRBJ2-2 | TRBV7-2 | CASSLAIWREGKPNTGELFF | TGTGCCAGCAGCTTAGCAATTTGGCGGGAGGGTAAGCCCAACACCGGGGAGCTGTTTTTT
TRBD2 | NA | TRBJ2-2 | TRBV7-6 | CASSPVRTVLSGGGGELFF | TGTGCCAGCAGCCCTGTCAGGACAGTACTTAGCGGGGGCGGCGGGGAGCTGTTTTTT
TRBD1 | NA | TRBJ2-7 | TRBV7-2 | CASSLPTRGGQGIYEQYF | TGTGCCAGCAGCTTACCAACTAGGGGGGGACAGGGTATCTACGAGCAGTACTTC
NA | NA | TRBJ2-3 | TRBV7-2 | CASTLNPGDTQYF | TGTGCCAGCACCCTAAACCCGGGAGATACGCAGTATTTT
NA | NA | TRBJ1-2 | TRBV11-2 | CASSGLNGYTF | TGTGCCAGCAGCGGCCTTAATGGCTACACCTTC
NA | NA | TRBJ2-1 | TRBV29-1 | CSVGVRPGNEQFF | TGCAGCGTTGGGGTGAGACCGGGGAATGAGCAGTTCTTC
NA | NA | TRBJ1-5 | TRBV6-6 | CASSYGGGDQPQHF | TGTGCCAGCAGTTACGGGGGAGGGGATCAGCCCCAGCATTTT
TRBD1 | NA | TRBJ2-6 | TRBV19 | CASSMVRGRSGANVLTF | TGTGCCAGTAGTATGGTCAGGGGGCGTTCTGGGGCCAACGTCCTGACTTTC
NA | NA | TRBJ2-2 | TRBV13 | CASSLETGAGELFF | TGTGCCAGCAGCTTAGAGACGGGAGCCGGGGAGCTGTTTTTT
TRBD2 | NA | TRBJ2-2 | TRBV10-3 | CAISSAGGRGGELFF | TGTGCCATCAGTTCCGCGGGAGGCCGGGGCGGGGAGCTGTTTTTT
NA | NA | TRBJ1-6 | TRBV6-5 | CASSYSREGGSPLHF | TGTGCCAGCAGTTACTCCCGGGAGGGCGGATCACCCCTCCACTTT
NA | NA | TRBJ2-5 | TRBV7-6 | CASSLVGRGGQETQYF | TGTGCCAGCAGCTTAGTCGGTAGGGGTGGCCAAGAGACCCAGTACTTC
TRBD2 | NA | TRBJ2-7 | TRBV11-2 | CASSPLTSGDLYEQYF | TGTGCCAGCAGCCCCCTTACTAGCGGGGATCTCTACGAGCAGTACTTC
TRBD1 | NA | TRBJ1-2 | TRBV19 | CASSWTGAEGYTF | TGTGCCAGTAGTTGGACAGGGGCTGAGGGCTACACCTTC
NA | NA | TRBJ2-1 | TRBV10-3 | CAISTRKDFYNEQFF | TGTGCCATCAGTACAAGGAAGGACTTCTACAATGAGCAGTTCTTC
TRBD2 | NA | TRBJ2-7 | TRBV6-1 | CASSSGLAYSYEQYF | TGTGCCAGCAGTTCTGGACTAGCGTACTCCTACGAGCAGTACTTC
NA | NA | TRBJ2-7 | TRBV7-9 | CASSPREAVYEQYF | TGTGCCAGCAGCCCCAGGGAGGCCGTCTACGAGCAGTACTTC
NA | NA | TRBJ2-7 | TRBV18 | CASSLSGTSRYEQYF | TGTGCCAGCTCACTTTCCGGGACTTCCAGATACGAGCAGTACTTC
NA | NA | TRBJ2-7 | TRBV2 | CASTQGSLSYEQYF | TGTGCCAGCACTCAGGGGTCCCTCTCCTACGAGCAGTACTTC
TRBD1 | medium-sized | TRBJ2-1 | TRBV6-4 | CASSAGTGTYNEQFF | TGTGCCAGCAGCGCCGGGACAGGGACCTACAATGAGCAGTTCTTC
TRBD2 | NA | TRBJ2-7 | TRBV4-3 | CASSQLAGEVYEQYF | TGCGCCAGCAGCCAATTAGCGGGAGAAGTCTACGAGCAGTACTTC
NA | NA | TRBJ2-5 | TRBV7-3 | CASSLSGVEETQYF | TGTGCCAGCAGCTTAAGCGGGGTGGAAGAGACCCAGTACTTC
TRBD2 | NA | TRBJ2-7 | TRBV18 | CASSPGLADSYEQYF | TGTGCCAGCTCACCAGGGCTAGCGGACTCCTACGAGCAGTACTTC
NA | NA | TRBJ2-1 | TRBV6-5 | CASGGGFGEQFF | TGTGCCAGCGGTGGGGGGTTCGGTGAGCAGTTCTTC
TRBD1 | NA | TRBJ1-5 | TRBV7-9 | CASSIGQGGQPQHF | TGTGCCAGCAGCATAGGACAGGGGGGGCAGCCCCAGCATTTT
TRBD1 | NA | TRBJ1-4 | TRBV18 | CASSPPGTDNEKLFF | TGTGCCAGCTCACCGCCCGGGACAGATAATGAAAAACTGTTTTTT
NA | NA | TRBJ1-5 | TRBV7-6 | CASAAGYDQPQHF | TGTGCCAGCGCAGCGGGGTACGATCAGCCCCAGCATTTT
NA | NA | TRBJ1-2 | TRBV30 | CAWSPKLRYGYTF | TGTGCCTGGAGCCCCAAACTTCGCTATGGCTACACCTTC
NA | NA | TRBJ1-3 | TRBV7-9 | CASSLVRVGSGNTIYF | TGTGCCAGCAGCTTAGTCCGGGTAGGCTCTGGAAACACCATATATTTT
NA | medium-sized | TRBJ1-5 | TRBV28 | CASSLDGDIQPQHF | TGTGCCAGCAGTTTAGACGGGGACATTCAGCCCCAGCATTTT